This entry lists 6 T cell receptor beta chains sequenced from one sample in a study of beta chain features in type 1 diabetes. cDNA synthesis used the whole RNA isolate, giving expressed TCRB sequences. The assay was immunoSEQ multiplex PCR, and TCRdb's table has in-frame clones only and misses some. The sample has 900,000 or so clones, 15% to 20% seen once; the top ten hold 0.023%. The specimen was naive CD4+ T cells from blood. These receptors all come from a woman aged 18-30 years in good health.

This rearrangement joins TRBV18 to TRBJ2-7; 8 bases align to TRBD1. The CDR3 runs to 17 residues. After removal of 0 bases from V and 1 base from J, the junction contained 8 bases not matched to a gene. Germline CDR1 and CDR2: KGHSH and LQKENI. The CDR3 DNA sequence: TGTGCCAGCTCACCACCAGGGACAGGCGAGTTATCCTACGAGCAGTACTTC. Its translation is CASSPPGTGELSYEQYF.

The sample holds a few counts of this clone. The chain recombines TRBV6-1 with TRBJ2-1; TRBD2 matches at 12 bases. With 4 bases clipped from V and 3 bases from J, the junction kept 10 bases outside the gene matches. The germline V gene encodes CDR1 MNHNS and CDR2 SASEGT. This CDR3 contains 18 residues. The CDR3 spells CASSAGRTSGIDYNEQFF. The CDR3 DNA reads TGTGCCAGCAGTGCCGGACGGACTAGCGGGATAGACTACAATGAGCAGTTCTTC.

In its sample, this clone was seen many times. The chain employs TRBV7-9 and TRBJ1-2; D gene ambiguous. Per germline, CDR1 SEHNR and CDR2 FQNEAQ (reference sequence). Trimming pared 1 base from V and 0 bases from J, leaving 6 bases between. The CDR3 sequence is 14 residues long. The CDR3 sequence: CASSLDSTNYGYTF. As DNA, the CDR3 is TGTGCCAGCAGCTTAGACTCTACTAACTATGGCTACACCTTC.

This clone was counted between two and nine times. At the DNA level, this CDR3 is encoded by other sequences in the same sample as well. The CDR3 spells CASSVSSGANVLTF. Here the CDR3 DNA reads TGTGCCAGCAGTGTTTCCTCTGGGGCCAACGTCCTGACTTTC. The J gene is TRBJ2-6, the V gene TRBV2, with unresolved D. From germline, CDR1 is SNHLY and CDR2 FYNNEI. The CDR3 consists of 14 residues. Trimming left V 4 bases short and J 0 bases short, with 4 bases between. Variable domain in full (rest from reference TRBV2 and TRBJ2-6): EPEVTQTPSHQVTQMGQEVILRCVPISNHLYFYWYRQILGQKVEFLVSFYNNEISEKSEIFDDQFSVERPDGSNFTLKIRSTKLEDSAMYFCASSVSSGANVLTFGAGSRLTVL.

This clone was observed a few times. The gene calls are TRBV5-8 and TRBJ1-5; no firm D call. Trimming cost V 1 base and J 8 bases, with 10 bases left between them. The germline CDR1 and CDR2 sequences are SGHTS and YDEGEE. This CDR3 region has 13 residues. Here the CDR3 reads CASSLSNSKPQHF. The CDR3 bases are TGTGCCAGCAGCTTGTCTAATTCTAAGCCCCAGCATTTT.

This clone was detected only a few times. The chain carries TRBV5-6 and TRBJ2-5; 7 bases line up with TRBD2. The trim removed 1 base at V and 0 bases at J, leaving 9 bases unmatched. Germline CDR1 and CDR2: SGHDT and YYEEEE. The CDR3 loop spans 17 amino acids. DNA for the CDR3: TGTGCCAGCAGCTTGCTGTCGGGAGGCATGTACCAAGAGACCCAGTACTTC. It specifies CASSLLSGGMYQETQYF.